These 16 T cell receptor beta chains were sequenced from one sample in a study of CD8 T cells in Susac syndrome. The RNA input was roughly 0.45 to 1 ug, and it was reverse transcribed with random hexamers. From the immunoSEQ multiplex PCR reads, TCRdb called clonotypes with MiXCR, one entry per CDR3 protein. Of about 140,000 distinct CDR3 sequences listed, approximately 95% were seen once; the top ten hold 0.13% to 0.15%. The source material was CD4+ T cells from PBMCs. These receptor sequences come from a human donor with Susac syndrome.

V usage is TRBV27 and J usage is TRBJ1-5, with TRBD1 as a possible D gene (5 bases). The CDR3 runs to 16 residues. The V gene lost 7 bases and the J gene lost 3 bases, with 19 bases spanning the gap. Germline lookup yields CDR1 MNHEY and CDR2 SMNVEV (reference sequence). CDR3 coding DNA: TGTGCCAGCACCCCATTTGCAGGGACCCTCAATCAGCCCCAGCATTTT. Protein product: CASTPFAGTLNQPQHF.

The J gene is TRBJ2-1, the V gene TRBV24-1; 9 bases map to TRBD1. Looked up from germline, CDR1 is KGHDR and CDR2 is SFDVKD. V was clipped by 4 bases and J by 4 bases; unmatched bases: 4. The CDR3 covers 15 residues. The CDR3: CATSDTGTGYNEQFF. CDR3 bases: TGTGCCACCAGTGACACCGGGACAGGGTACAATGAGCAGTTCTTC.

The chain recombines TRBV5-5 with TRBJ1-1; D is unclear. CDR3 size: 13 residues. The germline V and J ends were trimmed by 2 bases and 4 bases, with 9 bases remaining between them. The germline CDR1 and CDR2 sequences are SGHKS and YYEKEE (reference sequence). The CDR3 region has the DNA TGTGCCAGCAGCTTTTCCAGTGGCACTGAAGCTTTCTTT. This encodes CASSFSSGTEAFF.

The J gene is TRBJ2-7, the V gene TRBV12-3 or TRBV12-4, with D perhaps TRBD2 (6 bases). This CDR3 has 13 amino acids. The ends were cut back, 7 bases at V and 7 bases at J, with 17 bases in the middle. CDR3 residues: CASTSIEGREQYF. In DNA, the CDR3 is TGTGCCAGCACCTCTATCGAGGGGAGGGAGCAGTACTTC.

This clonotype showed up just once. V gene TRBV7-9 combines with J gene TRBJ2-7, with a tentative D call TRBD2 (5 bases). This CDR3 has 15 amino acids. V lost 4 bases and J lost 4, with 17 bases in between. The germline CDR1 and CDR2 sequences are SEHNR and FQNEAQ (reference sequence). The CDR3 here is CASSSAGLYRYEQYF. As DNA, the CDR3 is TGTGCCAGCAGCTCGGCTGGACTCTATCGATACGAGCAGTACTTC.

The chain is built from TRBV13 and TRBJ2-5; D tentatively fits TRBD1 or TRBD2 (5 bases each). V was cut by 5 bases and J by 5 bases, with 15 bases left in between. This CDR3 has 14 residues. CDR1 and CDR2 (germline): PRHDT, FYEKMQ (reference sequence). The CDR3 loop reads CASSLRTWGETQYF. CDR3 bases: TGTGCCAGCAGCCTACGGACGTGGGGGGAGACCCAGTACTTC.

J is TRBJ2-1 and V is TRBV6-2 or TRBV6-3; D call uncertain. The germline CDR1 and CDR2 sequences are MNHEY and SVGEGT. This CDR3 contains 13 residues. V lost 8 bases and J 9 bases, leaving 17 bases between the germline ends. In DNA, the CDR3 is TGTGCCAGCTCGTCCTCGAACCGTGGTGAGCAGTTCTTC. It encodes CASSSSNRGEQFF.

The chain couples TRBV5-1 to TRBJ2-5; 8 bases fit TRBD2. Germline values: CDR1 SGHRS, CDR2 YFSETQ. The CDR3 extends over 16 amino acids. J was trimmed by 6 bases and V by 0 bases; bases with no gene match: 10. In DNA form, the CDR3 reads TGCGCCAGCAGCTTGGCCGGGGGACTAGAACTGAAGACCCAGTACTTC. It codes for CASSLAGGLELKTQYF.

This clonotype was seen once. The chain links TRBV3-1 to TRBJ1-1; D not certain. Trimming stripped 1 base from V and 1 base from J, with 7 bases between. The CDR3 contains 14 residues. The germline V gene has CDR1 LGHDT and CDR2 YNNKEL (reference sequence). This chain's CDR3 is CASSQAYSNTEAFF. The CDR3 DNA reads TGTGCCAGCAGCCAAGCGTATTCGAACACTGAAGCTTTCTTT.

This clonotype was seen once. CDR3 sequence reads: CASSRGTSGDSYEQYF. CDR3 nucleotides: TGTGCCAGCAGCCGCGGGACTAGCGGGGATTCCTACGAGCAGTACTTC. The rearrangement uses TRBV9 and TRBJ2-7, with 13 bases that match TRBD2. The V and J ends lost 4 bases and 1 base, in that order; junction bases with no gene match: 5. The CDR3 runs to 16 residues. Germline V gene sequence: CDR1 SGDLS, CDR2 YYNGEE.

The chain couples TRBV30 to TRBJ2-1, with TRBD2 matching over 8 bases. Trimming removed 3 bases from V and 8 bases from J; junction bases left unmatched: 6. The CDR3 is 13 amino acids. CDR1 is GTSNPN, CDR2 SVGIG, per germline (reference sequence). The CDR3 region has the DNA TGTGCCTGGAGCGGGACTAGTTGGGATGAGCAGTTCTTC. Translating it yields CAWSGTSWDEQFF.

CDR3 bases: TGTGCCTGGAGTCGAAGGGGAGCCTACGAGCAGTACTTC. This encodes CAWSRRGAYEQYF. The gene calls are TRBV30 and TRBJ2-7; D could derive from TRBD1 or TRBD2 (5 bases each). This CDR3 comprises 13 residues. V lost 2 bases to trimming and J lost 2 bases, with 10 bases between them. Germline CDR1 and CDR2: GTSNPN and SVGIG (reference sequence).

Only one count was recorded for this clonotype. This sequence joins TRBV25-1 and TRBJ2-7, with TRBD2 as a possible D gene (6 bases). The V end lost 3 bases, the J end lost 2 bases, and 23 bases lay between the germline ends. The CDR3 has 18 residues. Looked up from germline, CDR1 is MGHDK and CDR2 is SYGVNS. CDR3 sequence: CASSDGGSWSTRPYEQYF. CDR3 DNA: TGTGCCAGCAGTGATGGAGGGTCTTGGAGTACTAGGCCCTACGAGCAGTACTTC.

The chain links TRBV5-1 to TRBJ2-1; D might be TRBD2 (6 bases). CDR1 and CDR2 from the germline V gene are SGHRS and YFSETQ. The V end was cut by 0 bases, the J end by 8 bases, with 9 bases between. The CDR3 runs to 13 residues. CDR3 amino acids: CASSLVAVDEQFF. The CDR3 DNA is TGCGCCAGCAGCTTGGTAGCGGTTGATGAGCAGTTCTTC.

The rearrangement joins TRBV2 to TRBJ2-3, with 8 bases aligning to TRBD2. Germline loops: CDR1 SNHLY, CDR2 FYNNEI. This CDR3 comprises 14 residues. V shed 6 bases and J 13 bases; nucleotides not matched to a gene: 15. Here the CDR3 reads CASSRRGGGPGKYF. The CDR3 coding sequence is TGTGCCAGCAGCCGCCGGGGGGGCGGGCCCGGAAAGTATTTT.

CDR3 residues: CASSQQGRGYTF. The CDR3 bases are TGTGCCAGCAGCCAACAGGGTCGGGGCTACACCTTC. The V and J genes are TRBV28 and TRBJ1-2, with D possibly matching TRBD1 (6 bases). Germline lookup yields CDR1 MDHEN and CDR2 SYDVKM. Trimming stripped 6 bases from V and 8 bases from J, with 13 bases between. The CDR3 is 12 amino acids.